The following is a T cell receptor beta chain sequence with its context. This entry is derived from a study of blood T cell repertoires in COVID-19. Study-wide context: Samples taken during acute and convalescent COVID-19 were collected in the United States, Italy and Spain. The cDNA or gDNA used as material had been derived from T cells, B-cell-depleted T cells, or PBMCs.

The CDR3 is 14 amino acids. V was clipped by 4 bases and J by 7 bases, with 15 bases between them. Germline-derived CDR1 and CDR2 are SGHRS and YFSETQ. In the source study's methods: Using reference gene primer amplification, nucleated cell counts were estimated. The table came from immunoSEQ multiplex PCR; TCRdb's copy has only in-frame clones and leaves some out. V, J and clone size are taken as reported in that table, and D and trimming were inferred from the DNA itself. The sample includes roughly 120,000 clones, 65% to 85% seen only once; the top ten take 1.5% to 2%. This chain connects TRBV5-1 to TRBJ1-5; D might be TRBD1 (6 bases). Sequenced input: peripheral blood. This receptor was obtained from a man in his sixties or seventies with acute or convalescent COVID-19. DNA of the CDR3: TGCGCCAGCAGCATAGAACAGGGCGGGCAGCCCCAGCATTTT. Its translation is CASSIEQGGQPQHF.